This entry concerns a single TCR beta chain. The sample comes from a study of blood T cell repertoires in COVID-19. In the study overall: Samples representing acute and convalescent COVID-19 were sourced from the United States, Italy and Spain. The cDNA or gDNA used as material had been derived from T cells, B-cell-depleted T cells, or PBMCs.

V dropped 6 bases and J dropped 2; count of bases not matched to a gene: 10. This CDR3 spans 16 amino acids. Germline loops: CDR1 MDHEN, CDR2 SYDVKM. During the 2 weeks before they entered the study, exposed participants had met someone with a PCR-confirmed or clinician-diagnosed COVID-19 case. Method: immunoSEQ multiplex PCR; TCRdb's copy keeps in-frame clones and lacks some. The table includes about 310,000 clones, about 85% detected once. This sequence originates from a woman between 25 and 40 years old who had been exposed to COVID-19. Sequencing used PBMCs or T cells enriched from blood (not recorded which). The rearrangement links TRBV28 to TRBJ2-7, with 10 bases fitting TRBD2. The CDR3 DNA reads TGTGCCAGCAGGCCTCTAGCGGGAGCATACCCCTACGAGCAGTACTTC. It encodes CASRPLAGAYPYEQYF. Looking up the rest from reference TRBV28 and TRBJ2-7 gives the full variable domain: DVKVTQSSRYLVKRTGEKVFLECVQDMDHENMFWYRQDPGLGLRLIYFSYDVKMKEKGDIPEGYSVSREKKERFSLILESASTNQTSMYLCASRPLAGAYPYEQYFGPGTRLTVT.